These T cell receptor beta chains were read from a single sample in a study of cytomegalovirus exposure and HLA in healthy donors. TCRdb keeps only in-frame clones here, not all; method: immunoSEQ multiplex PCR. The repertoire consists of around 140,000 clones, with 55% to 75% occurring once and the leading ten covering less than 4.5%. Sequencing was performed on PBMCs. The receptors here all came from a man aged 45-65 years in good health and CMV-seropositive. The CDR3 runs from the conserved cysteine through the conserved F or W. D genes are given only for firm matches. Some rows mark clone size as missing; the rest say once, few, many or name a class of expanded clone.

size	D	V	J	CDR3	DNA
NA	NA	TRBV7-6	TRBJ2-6	CASSPYESGANVLTF	TGTGCCAGCAGCCCGTACGAGTCTGGGGCCAACGTCCTGACTTTC
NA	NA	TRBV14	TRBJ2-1	CASSQDQVSNEQFF	TGTGCCAGCAGCCAAGATCAGGTCTCCAATGAGCAGTTCTTC
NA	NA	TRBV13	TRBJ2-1	CASSYGGNNEQFF	TGTGCCAGCAGCTATGGAGGGAACAATGAGCAGTTCTTC
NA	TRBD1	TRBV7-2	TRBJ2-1	CASSRQGSSYNEQFF	TGTGCCAGCAGCAGACAGGGGAGCTCCTACAATGAGCAGTTCTTC
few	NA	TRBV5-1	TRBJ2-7	CASSLPGPTYEQYF	TGCGCCAGCAGCCTACCGGGTCCTACCTACGAGCAGTACTTC
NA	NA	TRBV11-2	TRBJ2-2	CASSPTNTGELFF	TGTGCCAGCAGCCCAACGAACACCGGGGAGCTGTTTTTT
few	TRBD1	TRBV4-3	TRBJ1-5	CASSQDWGQENQPQHF	TGCGCCAGCAGCCAAGATTGGGGACAGGAAAATCAGCCCCAGCATTTT
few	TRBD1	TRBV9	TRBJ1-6	CASSATGGLRSPLHF	TGTGCCAGCAGCGCGACAGGGGGTCTTCGTTCACCCCTCCACTTT
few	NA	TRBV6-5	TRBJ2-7	CASSFRRGYEQYF	TGTGCCAGCAGTTTCCGACGGGGCTACGAGCAGTACTTC
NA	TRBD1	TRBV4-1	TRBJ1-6	CASSQEGTGSGRNSPLHF	TGCGCCAGCAGCCAAGAGGGGACAGGGTCAGGTCGTAATTCACCCCTCCACTTT
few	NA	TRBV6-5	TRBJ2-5	CASSADSSQETQYF	TGTGCCAGCAGTGCAGACTCCTCCCAAGAGACCCAGTACTTC
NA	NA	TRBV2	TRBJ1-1	CASSEQGTEAFF	TGTGCCAGCAGTGAACAGGGGACTGAAGCTTTCTTT
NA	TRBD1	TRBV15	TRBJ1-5	CATSRDRGLVQPQHF	TGTGCCACCAGCAGAGACAGGGGGTTAGTTCAGCCCCAGCATTTT
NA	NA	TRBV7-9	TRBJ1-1	CASSLTGDTEAFF	TGTGCCAGCAGCTTAACCGGGGACACTGAAGCTTTCTTT
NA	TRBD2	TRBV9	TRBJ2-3	CASSPGLAGRDTQYF	TGTGCCAGCAGTCCCGGACTAGCAGGCAGGGATACGCAGTATTTT
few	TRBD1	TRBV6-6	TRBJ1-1	CASRYGQGTAHTEAFF	TGTGCCAGCAGATACGGACAGGGGACAGCTCACACTGAAGCTTTCTTT
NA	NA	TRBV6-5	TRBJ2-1	CASKTERERHNEQFF	TGTGCCAGCAAAACCGAGCGAGAGCGGCACAATGAGCAGTTCTTC
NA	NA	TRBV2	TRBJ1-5	CASSRTVQPQHF	TGTGCCAGCAGTAGGACAGTTCAGCCCCAGCATTTT
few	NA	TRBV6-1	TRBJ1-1	CASSVQSMNTEAFF	TGTGCCAGCAGTGTACAGTCCATGAACACTGAAGCTTTCTTT
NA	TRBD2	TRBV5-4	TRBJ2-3	CASSLLSLAGNTDTQYF	TGTGCCAGCAGCTTGTTATCGCTAGCGGGGAACACAGATACGCAGTATTTT
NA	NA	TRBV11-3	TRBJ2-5	CASSQDRETQYF	TGTGCCAGCAGCCAAGACAGAGAGACCCAGTACTTC
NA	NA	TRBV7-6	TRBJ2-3	CASRPRSRTDTQYF	TGTGCCAGCAGACCCCGTAGCCGCACAGATACGCAGTATTTT
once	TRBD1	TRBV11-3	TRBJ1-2	CASSPGQGHDYGYTF	TGTGCCAGCAGCCCCGGACAGGGTCACGACTATGGCTACACCTTC
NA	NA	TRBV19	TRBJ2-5	CASSPGLGTQETQYF	TGTGCCAGTAGCCCAGGACTCGGGACTCAAGAGACCCAGTACTTC
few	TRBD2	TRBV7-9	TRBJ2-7	CASSLGGRGGEQYF	TGTGCCAGCAGCTTAGGCGGGAGAGGTGGCGAGCAGTACTTC
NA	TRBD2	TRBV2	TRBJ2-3	CASKLAGVTDTQYF	TGTGCCAGCAAACTAGCGGGAGTTACAGATACGCAGTATTTT
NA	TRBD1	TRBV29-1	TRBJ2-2	CSARQGFGRAGNTGELFF	TGCAGCGCACGACAGGGGTTCGGGCGGGCAGGAAACACCGGGGAGCTGTTTTTT
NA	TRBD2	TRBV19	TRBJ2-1	CASSLTSGRAWEQFF	TGTGCCAGTAGTCTAACCAGCGGGAGGGCCTGGGAGCAGTTCTTC
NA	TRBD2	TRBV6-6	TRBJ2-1	CASSLPGTSGINEQFF	TGTGCCAGCAGCCTCCCGGGGACTAGCGGGATCAATGAGCAGTTCTTC
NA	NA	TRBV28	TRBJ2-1	CASSPGYNEQFF	TGTGCCAGCAGCCCCGGTTACAATGAGCAGTTCTTC
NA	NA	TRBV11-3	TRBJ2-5	CASSPSEGRGETQYF	TGTGCCAGCAGCCCGTCGGAGGGCCGAGGAGAGACCCAGTACTTC
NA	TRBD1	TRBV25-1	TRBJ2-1	CASSPAGTVYNEQFF	TGTGCCAGCAGCCCCGCCGGGACAGTATACAATGAGCAGTTCTTC
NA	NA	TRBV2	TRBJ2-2	CASSEEGALFF	TGTGCCAGCAGTGAAGAAGGGGCCCTGTTTTTT
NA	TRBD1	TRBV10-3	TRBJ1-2	CAIRGTVAGYGYTF	TGTGCCATCAGGGGGACAGTCGCCGGCTATGGCTACACCTTC
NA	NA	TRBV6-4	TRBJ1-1	CASRTTGLNTEAFF	TGTGCCAGCAGAACAACAGGGTTGAACACTGAAGCTTTCTTT
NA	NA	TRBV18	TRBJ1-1	CASSYKNTEAFF	TGTGCCAGCTCATACAAGAACACTGAAGCTTTCTTT
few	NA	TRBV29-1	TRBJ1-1	CSVVAGLSVWAFF	TGCAGCGTTGTGGCGGGACTCTCGGTGTGGGCTTTCTTT
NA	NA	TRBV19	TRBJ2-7	CASRLNGRDTATYEQYF	TGTGCCAGTAGGCTCAATGGGCGGGATACAGCCACCTACGAGCAGTACTTC
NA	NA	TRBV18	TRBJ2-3	CASSPNGGYTDTQYF	TGTGCCAGCTCACCAAACGGGGGTTACACAGATACGCAGTATTTT
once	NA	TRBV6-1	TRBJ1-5	CASTTGSQPQHF	TGTGCCAGCACCACAGGGAGTCAGCCCCAGCATTTT
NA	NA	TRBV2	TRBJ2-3	CASSAERPSTDTQYF	TGTGCCAGCAGTGCAGAGAGGCCCAGCACAGATACGCAGTATTTT
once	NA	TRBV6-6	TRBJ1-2	CASSLQGMNYGYTF	TGTGCCAGCAGTCTACAGGGTATGAACTATGGCTACACCTTC
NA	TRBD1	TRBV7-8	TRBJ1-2	CASSPTTGTGGYTF	TGTGCCAGCAGCCCCACGACAGGGACGGGGGGCTACACCTTC
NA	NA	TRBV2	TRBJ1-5	CASSDQALKQPQHF	TGTGCCAGCAGTGACCAGGCCTTAAAACAGCCCCAGCATTTT
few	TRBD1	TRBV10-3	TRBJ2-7	CAISQETGISYEQYF	TGTGCCATCAGTCAAGAGACAGGGATATCCTACGAGCAGTACTTC
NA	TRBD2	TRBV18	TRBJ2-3	CASSQPGTSGTDTQYF	TGTGCCAGCTCACAGCCCGGGACTAGCGGTACAGATACGCAGTATTTT
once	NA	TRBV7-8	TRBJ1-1	CASSPRRDSGTEAFF	TGTGCCAGCAGCCCCCGGAGGGACTCGGGGACTGAAGCTTTCTTT
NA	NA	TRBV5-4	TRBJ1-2	CASSLNREYGYTF	TGTGCCAGCAGCTTAAACAGGGAATATGGCTACACCTTC
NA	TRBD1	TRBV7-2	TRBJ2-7	CASSMPTGGEYEQYF	TGTGCCAGCAGCATGCCGACAGGGGGGGAATACGAGCAGTACTTC
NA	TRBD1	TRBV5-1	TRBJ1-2	CASSLVSQGARGYTF	TGCGCCAGCAGCTTGGTTAGCCAGGGGGCGCGAGGCTACACCTTC